The 26 T cell receptor beta chains reported below all come from one sample, sequenced in a study of cytomegalovirus exposure and HLA in healthy donors. Primers for the PCR totalled 60 Vbeta and 13 Jbeta. Only in-frame clones appear in the TCRdb table, and some are missing; sequencing was by immunoSEQ multiplex PCR. The sample yields some 160,000 clones, 75% to 90% seen once. Sequenced sample: PBMCs. The source is a male donor in good health and CMV-seropositive.

The genes are TRBV30 and TRBJ1-5; the match to TRBD1 covers 9 bases. Trimming cost V 0 bases and J 6 bases; bases outside gene matches: 6. Germline-derived CDR1 and CDR2 are GTSNPN and SVGIG (reference sequence). This CDR3 is built from 15 residues. The CDR3 region is CAWSVGTGLGQPQHF. The CDR3 DNA reads as TGTGCCTGGAGTGTAGGGACAGGGTTGGGTCAGCCCCAGCATTTT.

This chain uses TRBV28 with TRBJ2-7, with 7 nucleotides matching TRBD1. This CDR3 is built from 14 residues. Germline V CDR1 and CDR2: MDHEN, SYDVKM. The junction had 10 bases not matched to a gene; V was cut back by 8 bases and J by 3 bases. In DNA, the CDR3 is TGTGCCAGCGGTCAGGGCAGGGGGAACTACGAGCAGTACTTC. As protein: CASGQGRGNYEQYF.

The chain's CDR3 is CASTDGQGRITGELFF. CDR3 nucleotide sequence: TGTGCCAGCACCGACGGACAGGGGAGAATCACCGGGGAGCTGTTTTTT. The rearrangement joins TRBV28 to TRBJ2-2; TRBD1 matches 9 bases. This CDR3 region has 16 residues. Germline V CDR1 and CDR2: MDHEN, SYDVKM. V lost 7 bases and J lost 4; bases outside the gene matches: 10.

Details on this clone: The conserved phenylalanine or tryptophan is not found at the CDR3 terminus, so this likely reflects a read error. Because the CDR3's place on the DNA is in doubt, the DNA is left out and the CDR3 is given as listed by TCRdb. V usage is TRBV28 and J usage is TRBJ2-7; the table gives TRBD2 as D, unverified against the DNA. The CDR3 spans 16 residues, counting both ends. Germline CDR1 and CDR2: MDHEN and SYDVKM. This CDR3 reads CASSTQSGGWRLAGPS.

J is TRBJ2-5 and V is TRBV18; D is uncertain. CDR1 and CDR2 (germline): KGHSH, LQKENI. V dropped 2 bases and J dropped 3 bases, with 10 bases sitting between them. This CDR3 has 14 residues. This chain's CDR3 is CASSPSVPKETQYF. The CDR3, as DNA: TGTGCCAGCTCACCAAGCGTACCTAAAGAGACCCAGTACTTC.

The table lists this clone with a few counts. V gene TRBV28 combines with J gene TRBJ1-3; D ambiguous. Germline V gene sequence: CDR1 MDHEN, CDR2 SYDVKM. Trimming took 6 bases from V and 4 from J, leaving 4 bases between them. The CDR3 has 11 residues. The CDR3 loop is CASRAGNTIYF. The CDR3 nucleotides are TGTGCCAGCAGGGCCGGAAACACCATATATTTT.

The V call is TRBV6-1, the J call TRBJ2-5; TRBD2 is a possible D gene (5 bases). The DNA end favors TRBJ2-7, so the J call may be wrong. The V gene's germline CDR1 is MNHNS and CDR2 SASEGT. The CDR3 extends over 14 amino acids. CDR3 amino acids: CASTGGPYPYEQYF. Written as DNA, the CDR3 is TGTGCCAGCACAGGAGGACCGTACCCCTACGAGCAGTACTTC.

CDR3 nucleotide sequence: TGTGCCAGCAGTCCCCACAGGGGGGCTGAAGCTTTCTTT. Protein: CASSPHRGAEAFF. The V gene is TRBV27, the J gene TRBJ1-1; 8 nucleotides agree with TRBD1. Per germline, CDR1 MNHEY and CDR2 SMNVEV (reference sequence). Trimming at V came to 5 bases and at J to 6 bases, leaving 5 bases not matched to a gene. This CDR3 contains 13 residues.

This clone was counted only a few times. This chain joins TRBV28 and TRBJ1-5; maybe TRBD1 (6 bases). Germline assignment: CDR1 MDHEN and CDR2 SYDVKM. The CDR3 consists of 13 residues. V was clipped by 5 bases and J by 9 bases, with 14 bases between them. CDR3 loop: CASSPQGAPPQHF. The CDR3 nucleotides read TGTGCCAGCAGTCCACAGGGAGCACCGCCCCAGCATTTT.

The rearrangement links TRBV7-9 to TRBJ1-3; D not resolved. CDR3 length: 13 amino acids. V gave up 5 bases and J gave up 5 bases, with 10 bases separating them. Germline V gene data show CDR1 as SEHNR and CDR2 as FQNEAQ (reference sequence). The CDR3 sequence is CASSPGGRNTIYF. In DNA form, the CDR3 reads TGTGCCAGCAGCCCCGGCGGCCGAAACACCATATATTTT.

This chain connects TRBV28 to TRBJ1-1; TRBD1 aligns across 7 bases. This CDR3 contains 15 residues. V shed 7 bases and J 5 bases; nucleotides not matched to a gene: 13. Germline CDR1 is MDHEN and CDR2 is SYDVKM. The CDR3 reads CASTSRGGGGTEAFF. CDR3 nucleotides: TGTGCCAGCACCTCACGCGGAGGGGGCGGGACTGAAGCTTTCTTT.

This chain connects TRBV7-9 to TRBJ2-7, with a weak D call TRBD2 (6 bases). Trimming cost V 6 bases and J 5 bases, with 17 bases left between them. The germline CDR1 and CDR2 sequences are SEHNR and FQNEAQ (reference sequence). The CDR3 loop spans 14 amino acids. The CDR3 nucleotides are TGTGCCAGCAGTCAAGGTCGTGGGACTGACGAGCAGTACTTC. As protein: CASSQGRGTDEQYF.

This chain links TRBV12-5 with TRBJ1-3; 7 bases are shared with TRBD1. This CDR3 comprises 15 residues. Trimming at V came to 7 bases and at J to 4 bases, leaving 10 bases not matched to a gene. The germline gives CDR1 LGHNT, CDR2 FRNRAP. Here the CDR3 reads CASALVPGQGNTIYF. The DNA for the CDR3 is TGTGCTAGTGCCCTGGTGCCGGGACAGGGAAACACCATATATTTT. Full variable domain (outside the CDR3, taken from reference TRBV12-5 and TRBJ1-3): DARVTQTPRHKVTEMGQEVTMRCQPILGHNTVFWYRQTMMQGLELLAYFRNRAPLDDSGMPKDRFSAEMPDATLATLKIQPSEPRDSAVYFCASALVPGQGNTIYFGEGSWLTVV.

With respect to this clone: Other DNA sequences in the same sample also yield this CDR3. The chain uses TRBV25-1 and TRBJ2-6; tentatively, D is TRBD1 (6 bases). CDR1 and CDR2 (germline): MGHDK, SYGVNS. Trimming pared 5 bases from V and 11 bases from J, leaving 22 bases between. The CDR3 contains 16 residues. The DNA for the CDR3 is TGTGCCAGCAGTCGAGGGGGATTTCATTCGATTTACGTCCTGACTTTC. Protein: CASSRGGFHSIYVLTF.

The chain uses TRBV30 and TRBJ1-5; TRBD1 might be the D (5 bases). This CDR3 has 12 amino acids. Germline V gives CDR1 GTSNPN, CDR2 SVGIG (reference sequence). Trimming cost V 4 bases and J 4 bases, with 8 bases left between them. In DNA form, the CDR3 reads TGTGCCTGGAACAGGTATAATCAGCCCCAGCATTTT. Encoded protein: CAWNRYNQPQHF.

The chain has TRBV11-2 and TRBJ1-2; possibly TRBD1 for D (6 bases). The V end was cut by 3 bases, the J end by 8 bases, with 19 bases between. CDR3 size: 15 residues. Germline V gene lookup returns CDR1 SGHAT and CDR2 FQNNGV. This CDR3 is CASSLGAGRSGGYTF. The CDR3 DNA follows: TGTGCCAGCAGCTTGGGGGCAGGGCGATCGGGAGGCTACACCTTC.

This chain connects TRBV15 to TRBJ2-7; 7 nucleotides line up with TRBD2. J gave up 6 bases and V 0 bases, and 5 bases lay outside the gene matches. The CDR3 is 14 residues long. Germline lookup yields CDR1 LNHNV and CDR2 YYDKDF (reference sequence). The chain's CDR3 is CATSREAGAPEQYF. The CDR3 coding sequence is TGTGCCACCAGCAGAGAGGCGGGAGCCCCCGAGCAGTACTTC. Supplemented by reference TRBV15 and TRBJ2-7, the full variable domain reads DAMVIQNPRYQVTQFGKPVTLSCSQTLNHNVMYWYQQKSSQAPKLLFHYYDKDFNNEADTPDNFQSRRPNTSFCFLDIRSPGLGDTAMYLCATSREAGAPEQYFGPGTRLTVT.

The J gene is TRBJ1-1, the V gene TRBV11-2, with unresolved D. This CDR3 has 12 amino acids. CDR1 and CDR2 from the germline V gene are SGHAT and FQNNGV. V was clipped by 5 bases and J by 5 bases, with 9 bases between them. CDR3 nucleotide sequence: TGTGCCAGCAGCCTCTCCAGTACTGAAGCTTTCTTT. As protein: CASSLSSTEAFF.

This rearrangement joins TRBV19 to TRBJ2-2; 10 positions agree with TRBD1. J gave up 2 bases and V 5 bases, and 11 bases lay outside the gene matches. This CDR3 spans 18 amino acids. Germline V gene lookup returns CDR1 LNHDA and CDR2 SQIVND (reference sequence). The CDR3 protein is CASSLRTGTGANTGELFF. The DNA of the CDR3 is TGTGCCAGTAGTCTACGAACAGGGACAGGGGCTAACACCGGGGAGCTGTTTTTT.

In this sample, this clone turned up once. V is TRBV5-4 and J is TRBJ2-3; TRBD1 aligns across 8 bases. The CDR3 totals 17 residues. With 2 bases clipped from V and 0 bases from J, the junction kept 8 bases outside the gene matches. The germline V gene encodes CDR1 SGHNT and CDR2 YYREEE (reference sequence). CDR3 amino acids: CASSFSWDRLSTDTQYF. The CDR3 DNA follows: TGTGCCAGCAGCTTTAGCTGGGACAGGCTTAGCACAGATACGCAGTATTTT.

In this sample, this clone turned up once. The J gene is TRBJ1-5, the V gene TRBV27, with TRBD1 matching over 8 bases. V gave up 0 bases and J gave up 7 bases; unmatched junction bases: 5. Germline CDR1 reads MNHEY; CDR2 reads SMNVEV (reference sequence). The length of the CDR3 is 15 residues. CDR3 protein: CASSLSGTGGQPQHF. The CDR3 DNA follows: TGTGCCAGCAGTTTATCCGGGACAGGAGGACAGCCCCAGCATTTT.

This chain links TRBV5-1 with TRBJ2-5; perhaps TRBD2 as D (6 bases). This CDR3 has 13 amino acids. The V gene lost 5 bases and the J gene lost 4 bases, with 12 bases spanning the gap. In germline, CDR1 is SGHRS, CDR2 YFSETQ. The CDR3 DNA sequence: TGCGCCAGCAGGTCTGGGGGAGGAGAGACCCAGTACTTC. Encoded protein: CASRSGGGETQYF.

The chain links TRBV6-5 to TRBJ1-1; D ambiguous. V was cut by 2 bases and J by 1 base, with 8 bases left in between. Looked up from germline, CDR1 is MNHEY and CDR2 is SVGAGI. The CDR3 runs to 14 residues. The CDR3 loop reads CASSYEGENTEAFF. The CDR3 DNA sequence: TGTGCCAGCAGTTACGAGGGCGAGAACACTGAAGCTTTCTTT.

The genes are TRBV4-1 and TRBJ2-5, with 9 bases aligning to TRBD1. The CDR3 length is 16 residues. Per germline, CDR1 MGHRA and CDR2 YSYEKL. Germline trimming cut 0 bases from V and 5 bases from J; bases unmatched to any gene: 7. CDR3 sequence: CASSQDRTGGGETQYF. The CDR3 bases are TGCGCCAGCAGCCAAGATAGAACAGGGGGCGGGGAGACCCAGTACTTC.

The chain links TRBV7-8 to TRBJ2-7; perhaps TRBD1 as D (7 bases). The V gene lost 8 bases and the J gene lost 5 bases, with 19 bases spanning the gap. Germline V gives CDR1 SGHVS, CDR2 FQNEAQ. CDR3 length: 14 amino acids. The CDR3 loop is CASGLQGRPDEQYF. CDR3 in DNA: TGTGCCAGCGGACTACAGGGGCGGCCCGACGAGCAGTACTTC. Combining the CDR3 with reference TRBV7-8 and TRBJ2-7 gives the whole variable domain GAGVSQSPRYKVAKRGQDVALRCDPISGHVSLFWYQQALGQGPEFLTYFQNEAQLDKSGLPSDRFFAERPEGSVSTLKIQRTQQEDSAVYLCASGLQGRPDEQYFGPGTRLTVT.

This clone has just a few counts. The chain combines TRBV29-1 with TRBJ2-7; 8 bases match TRBD1. The junction had 8 bases not matched to a gene; V was cut back by 7 bases and J by 3 bases. The CDR3 has 13 residues. Germline CDR1 reads SQVTM; CDR2 reads ANQGSEA. This CDR3 is CSGKDREHYEQYF. The CDR3 DNA follows: TGCAGCGGCAAGGACAGGGAACACTACGAGCAGTACTTC.